This T cell receptor beta chain was documented in a study of blood T cell repertoires in COVID-19 (dated by TCRdb to the early 2020s). About the study as a whole: Samples from collaborators originated in the United States, Italy and Spain and spanned both the acute and convalescent phases of COVID-19. The prospective study material was composed of cDNA or gDNA derived from T cells, B-cell-depleted T cells, or PBMCs. A de-identified subject ID, COVID-19 status, age in years and sex were almost always included in the sample metadata. Samples came from the ongoing ImmuneRACE study (first 160 participants) plus 1,254 subjects from 6 global collaborators. The repertoires were released in a freely available public database intended as a resource for research on the immune response to SARS-CoV-2. Where available, HLA class I and class II types were obtained from metadata supplied by the sample provider rather than from assay-based typing. Deeply sampled blood TCRbeta repertoires from subjects exposed to, actively infected with, or recovered from COVID-19 were included in the dataset. Overall study outcomes, separate from this receptor: How much clinical and demographic metadata was included differed by source and by participant, and the metadata was provided uncurated.

In Seattle, one collaborating source enrolled patients while the infection was active and tracked those patients longitudinally over the course of disease. Whole blood was collected in K2EDTA tubes by collaborating institutions according to the institutions' own protocols. For TCRbeta analysis, collaborator samples were shipped as frozen whole blood, as isolated PBMCs, or as DNA extracted from either sample type. TCRbeta CDR3 regions were amplified from genomic DNA by means of the immunoSEQ Assay, a bias-controlled multiplex PCR. For the original study's pipeline: Nucleated cell counts per sample were estimated from amplification of reference gene primers within the assay. Sequence reads were collapsed and filtered to measure the absolute abundance of every unique TCRbeta CDR3 rearrangement. Productive Simpson clonality was computed per sample as the square root of Simpson's diversity index over productive rearrangements. Here the immuneACCESS table is served through TCRdb, limited to in-frame sequences with V and J called. Missing clones are a known gap in these copies; in checked studies unresolved V genes cover under half, and the rest lacks a known reason. V and J calls and clone size come straight from that table; D and trimming were deduced from the DNA. The sample data list about 270,000 clones, and about 90% of these were observed just once. The top ten clones comprise around 12% of the sample.

Via the germline V gene, CDR1 is SGHRS and CDR2 YFSETQ. V sheds 4 bases and J sheds 4 bases, leaving 12 bases between their ends. CDR3 length: 14 amino acids, cysteine to phenylalanine. Only the CDR3 DNA stays, 42 bases, in frame from base 1. Details on this clone: It lacks a known antigen. No base qualities exist here, and no much larger clone lies one base off it.

The sequence joins TRBV5-1 to TRBJ2-1; perhaps TRBD2 is the D gene, with 7 bases matching. Sequenced material: peripheral blood. The TCR sequence derives from a woman in her twenties or thirties with COVID-19, enrolled during active disease. The CDR3 protein sequence reads: CASSPGGRYNEQFF. In nucleotide form, the sequence is TGCGCCAGCAGCCCCGGGGGGCGATACAATGAGCAGTTCTTC.